The 23 T cell receptor beta chains given below trace back to one sample, sequenced in a study of cytomegalovirus exposure and HLA in healthy donors. The PCR contained 60 Vbeta and 13 Jbeta primers. The assay was immunoSEQ multiplex PCR, and TCRdb's table has in-frame clones only and misses some. This table has about 160,000 clones, roughly 80% appearing once. The sequenced sample was PBMCs. Source of these receptors: a man between 18 and 29 years old in good health and CMV-seropositive.

This clone has only a few counts. V is TRBV15 and J is TRBJ2-3; 9 bases are shared with TRBD2. The germline V gene has CDR1 LNHNV and CDR2 YYDKDF (reference sequence). The length of the CDR3 is 16 residues. The V and J ends lost 1 base and 0 bases, in that order; junction bases with no gene match: 2. CDR3 DNA: TGTGCCACCAGCAGAGGGGGGACTAGCAGCACAGATACGCAGTATTTT. Protein sequence: CATSRGGTSSTDTQYF.

As DNA, the CDR3 is TGTGCCAGCGCGGCCTACAATGAGCAGTTCTTC. Protein sequence: CASAAYNEQFF. J is TRBJ2-1 and V is TRBV2; D not resolved. In germline, CDR1 is SNHLY, CDR2 FYNNEI. The CDR3 is made up of 11 amino acids. V lost 8 bases and J 2 bases, leaving 4 bases between the germline ends.

The chain uses TRBV4-1 and TRBJ2-1; D gene unclear. The CDR3 totals 16 residues. V gave up 1 base and J gave up 0 bases, with 10 bases separating them. CDR1 and CDR2 from the germline V gene are MGHRA and YSYEKL. CDR3 DNA sequence: TGCGCCAGCAGCCAAGTCTACCGAATCTCCTACAATGAGCAGTTCTTC. It specifies CASSQVYRISYNEQFF.

The genes are TRBV6-1 and TRBJ2-5, with 7 bases lining up with TRBD1. Germline V gene data show CDR1 as MNHNS and CDR2 as SASEGT. The CDR3 sequence is 16 residues long. V gave up 1 base and J gave up 5 bases; unmatched junction bases: 10. The CDR3: CASSEGGQIRGETQYF. CDR3 coding DNA: TGTGCCAGCAGTGAAGGGGGACAGATTAGAGGGGAGACCCAGTACTTC.

This rearrangement joins TRBV10-2 to TRBJ2-7, with D perhaps matching TRBD1 (5 bases). CDR3 length: 13 amino acids. Trimming cost V 10 bases and J 2 bases, with 15 bases left between them. CDR1 is WSHSY and CDR2 is SAAADI in the germline V gene. For the CDR3, the DNA is TGCGCCACTCGCGCGACAGCGACCTACGAGCAGTACTTC. It specifies CATRATATYEQYF.

The chain has TRBV7-2 and TRBJ2-5; 9 bases are shared with TRBD1. In germline, CDR1 is SGHTA, CDR2 FQGNSA. CDR3 length: 16 residues. The junction had 6 bases not matched to a gene; V was cut back by 0 bases and J by 4 bases. In DNA, the CDR3 is TGTGCCAGCAGCTTAGCGCAGACAGGGGGGCGAGAGACCCAGTACTTC. As protein: CASSLAQTGGRETQYF.

This sequence joins TRBV15 and TRBJ2-3, with 10 bases lining up with TRBD2. J gave up 7 bases and V 0 bases, and 7 bases lay outside the gene matches. Germline V gene data show CDR1 as LNHNV and CDR2 as YYDKDF (reference sequence). This CDR3 contains 16 residues. CDR3 loop: CATSREPGLAINTQYF. In nucleotides, the CDR3 is TGTGCCACCAGCAGAGAGCCGGGACTAGCGATAAATACGCAGTATTTT.

This clone was observed a single time. The V call is TRBV27, the J call TRBJ1-2; D ambiguous. The germline gives CDR1 MNHEY, CDR2 SMNVEV (reference sequence). V lost 5 bases and J lost 2, with 9 bases in between. CDR3 length: 13 residues. The CDR3: CASSITANYGYTF. CDR3 DNA sequence: TGTGCCAGCAGTATCACAGCCAACTATGGCTACACCTTC.

This clone was seen a handful of times. V is TRBV5-6 and J is TRBJ1-2; TRBD1 might be the D (6 bases). The CDR3 has 15 residues. V was pared by 3 bases and J by 4 bases, with 16 bases between. Germline CDR1 is SGHDT and CDR2 is YYEEEE. The CDR3 coding sequence is TGTGCCAGCAGCTGGCCGGGACACCTACCCTATGGCTACACCTTC. Protein sequence: CASSWPGHLPYGYTF. Drawing the rest from reference TRBV5-6 and TRBJ1-2, the complete variable domain is DAGVTQSPTHLIKTRGQQVTLRCSPKSGHDTVSWYQQALGQGPQFIFQYYEEEERQRGNFPDRFSGHQFPNYSSELNVNALLLGDSALYLCASSWPGHLPYGYTFGSGTRLTVV.

The chain is built from TRBV7-2 and TRBJ1-2; D is ambiguous. From germline, CDR1 is SGHTA and CDR2 FQGNSA. The CDR3 is 16 amino acids. The V gene lost 5 bases and the J gene lost 4 bases, with 20 bases spanning the gap. CDR3 sequence (DNA): TGTGCCAGCAGCCCCGGGAAGGTTGCCACATTCTATGGCTACACCTTC. It specifies CASSPGKVATFYGYTF.

This clone has only one observation. The chain uses TRBV2 and TRBJ2-7; D remains ambiguous. The CDR3 is 15 residues long. Trimming took 0 bases from V and 0 from J, leaving 9 bases between them. In germline, CDR1 is SNHLY, CDR2 FYNNEI. This CDR3 reads CASSEALMSSYEQYF. The CDR3 nucleotides are TGTGCCAGCAGTGAAGCGCTCATGAGCTCCTACGAGCAGTACTTC.

About this clone itself: The CDR3 carries no conserved terminal phenylalanine or tryptophan, so it likely arises from a read error. This chain links TRBV25-1 with TRBJ1-6; unclear D gene. CDR1 is MGHDK, CDR2 SYGVNS, per germline. The V end lost 5 bases, the J end lost 8 bases, and 7 bases lay between the germline ends. There are 12 residues in the CDR3. The CDR3 sequence: CASSLGDSPLHL. The CDR3 DNA follows: TGTGCCAGCAGTCTCGGGGATTCACCCCTCCACCTT.

This clone has a handful of counts. The chain has TRBV7-9 and TRBJ1-2, with 9 bases aligning to TRBD1. The V gene end was trimmed by 1 base and the J gene end by 6 bases; junction bases not matched to a gene: 3. Germline V lookup: CDR1 SEHNR, CDR2 FQNEAQ (reference sequence). The CDR3 covers 14 residues. The CDR3 DNA reads TGTGCCAGCAGCTTAGTGGGGACAGGGCATGGCTACACCTTC. Its translation is CASSLVGTGHGYTF.

V is TRBV7-2 and J is TRBJ2-7; maybe TRBD1 (6 bases). The CDR3 has 15 residues. V lost 5 bases to trimming and J lost 2 bases, with 16 bases between them. Germline V gives CDR1 SGHTA, CDR2 FQGNSA. CDR3 sequence: CASSPGQWIPYEQYF. DNA of the CDR3: TGTGCCAGCAGCCCAGGACAGTGGATCCCCTACGAGCAGTACTTC.

V is TRBV18 and J is TRBJ2-7, with 7 bases that match TRBD2. CDR3 length: 14 amino acids. Germline V CDR1 and CDR2: KGHSH, LQKENI. Trimming took 3 bases from V and 2 from J; bases not matched to a gene: 4. The CDR3 is CASSPGLPPYEQYF. In DNA, the CDR3 is TGTGCCAGCTCACCGGGACTACCTCCCTACGAGCAGTACTTC.

As regards this clone: This same CDR3 is encoded by further DNA sequences in the sample. The V call is TRBV5-1, the J call TRBJ1-1; D is undetermined. Germline V gives CDR1 SGHRS, CDR2 YFSETQ. The V gene lost 4 bases and the J gene lost 2 bases, with 12 bases spanning the gap. The CDR3 runs to 14 residues. CDR3 DNA: TGCGCCAGCAGCGGTGAGGGCCGAAACACTGAAGCTTTCTTT. Its translation: CASSGEGRNTEAFF.

The rearrangement links TRBV5-4 to TRBJ1-2; 10 positions match TRBD1. Germline trimming cut 1 base from V and 4 bases from J; bases unmatched to any gene: 7. CDR3 length equals 16 residues. Germline assignment: CDR1 SGHNT and CDR2 YYREEE (reference sequence). The CDR3 loop reads CASSLPLGQGPYGYTF. The CDR3 region has the DNA TGTGCCAGCAGCTTGCCCTTGGGACAGGGGCCCTATGGCTACACCTTC.

The chain recombines TRBV5-1 with TRBJ2-7, with 9 nucleotides matching TRBD2. Trimming at V came to 3 bases and at J to 1 base, leaving 5 bases not matched to a gene. Looked up from germline, CDR1 is SGHRS and CDR2 is YFSETQ. This CDR3 has 15 amino acids. The CDR3 region has the DNA TGCGCCAGCAGCTGGGCGGGGGGGTGGTCCTACGAGCAGTACTTC. Its translation: CASSWAGGWSYEQYF.

The gene calls are TRBV19 and TRBJ1-1; no firm D call. The CDR3 length is 15 residues. The germline gives CDR1 LNHDA, CDR2 SQIVND (reference sequence). V was clipped by 5 bases and J by 1 base, with 14 bases between them. The CDR3 reads CASSQSGHKNTEAFF. The DNA for the CDR3 is TGTGCCAGTAGTCAGTCGGGTCACAAGAACACTGAAGCTTTCTTT. The whole variable domain, remainder taken from reference TRBV19 and TRBJ1-1, is DGGITQSPKYLFRKEGQNVTLSCEQNLNHDAMYWYRQDPGQGLRLIYYSQIVNDFQKGDIAEGYSVSREKKESFPLTVTSAQKNPTAFYLCASSQSGHKNTEAFFGQGTRLTVV.

The J gene is TRBJ2-5, the V gene TRBV25-1; 9 bases match TRBD1. There are 14 residues in the CDR3. From germline, CDR1 is MGHDK and CDR2 SYGVNS. V was pared by 4 bases and J by 2 bases, with 2 bases of the junction left unmatched. The DNA for the CDR3 is TGTGCCAGCAGTGTGACAGGGGGTCAAGAGACCCAGTACTTC. It is translated as CASSVTGGQETQYF.

The chain carries TRBV5-1 and TRBJ2-1; D may be TRBD1 (6 bases). The CDR3 covers 16 residues. V lost 4 bases and J lost 6, with 20 bases in between. Germline values: CDR1 SGHRS, CDR2 YFSETQ. The CDR3 loop reads CASSGGWVGASNEQFF. DNA of the CDR3: TGCGCCAGCAGCGGGGGATGGGTGGGGGCCTCCAATGAGCAGTTCTTC.

The V and J genes are TRBV30 and TRBJ1-5; the match to TRBD1 covers 9 bases. Germline-derived CDR1 and CDR2 are GTSNPN and SVGIG (reference sequence). This CDR3 is built from 15 residues. The V gene end was trimmed by 1 base and the J gene end by 4 bases; junction bases not matched to a gene: 5. In nucleotides, the CDR3 is TGTGCCTGGAGTGAGTCCGGACAGGGGAATCAGCCCCAGCATTTT. Amino acid sequence: CAWSESGQGNQPQHF.

CDR3 nucleotide sequence: TGTGCCAGCAGCTCCTTAACAGGGGGTAGCAATCAGCCCCAGCATTTT. This encodes CASSSLTGGSNQPQHF. The chain recombines TRBV11-2 with TRBJ1-5, with 8 bases identical to TRBD1. Germline loops: CDR1 SGHAT, CDR2 FQNNGV. The CDR3 covers 16 residues. After removal of 4 bases from V and 0 bases from J, the junction contained 5 bases not matched to a gene.